This TCR beta chain originates from a study of shared clonotypes between healthy human individuals. Some clones are missing from TCRdb's copy, which holds only in-frame ones; the method was immunoSEQ multiplex PCR. The sample holds about 450,000 clones, 79% seen once. Trimming left V 1 base short and J 2 bases short, with 15 bases between. The CDR3 sequence is 16 residues long. Germline CDR1 MGHRA, CDR2 YSYEKL. Caucasian adults living in Nashville, Tennessee, provided all samples. Sequencing was done on a sample of PBMCs. This chain connects TRBV4-1 to TRBJ2-7; tentative D call: TRBD1 (5 bases). The origin of this receptor is a woman in her thirties or forties in good health. Some clones in this sample may be carry-over from other donors' samples. The CDR3 sequence: CASSQVLGANPYEQYF. The CDR3 DNA follows: TGCGCCAGCAGCCAAGTCTTAGGGGCTAACCCCTACGAGCAGTACTTC.